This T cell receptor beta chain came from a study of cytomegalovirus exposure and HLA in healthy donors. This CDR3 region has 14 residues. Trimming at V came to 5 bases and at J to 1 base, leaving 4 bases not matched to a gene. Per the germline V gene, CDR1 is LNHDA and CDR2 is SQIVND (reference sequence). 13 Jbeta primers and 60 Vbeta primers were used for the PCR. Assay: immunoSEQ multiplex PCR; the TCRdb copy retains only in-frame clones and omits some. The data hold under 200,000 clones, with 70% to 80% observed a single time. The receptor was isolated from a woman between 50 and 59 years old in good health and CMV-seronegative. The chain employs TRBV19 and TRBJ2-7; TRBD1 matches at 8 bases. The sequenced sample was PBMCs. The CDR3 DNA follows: TGTGCCAGTAGTCCCAACAGGGGGTCCTACGAGCAGTACTTC. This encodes CASSPNRGSYEQYF.